The clone carrying this TCR beta chain was recorded a few times. These data come from a study of tumour-infiltrating T cells in Burkitt lymphoma. Clones were read by immunoSEQ multiplex PCR, and TCRdb kept only the in-frame ones, dropping some. The repertoire holds about 3,300 clones, with more than 10% as singletons. The CDR3 loop spans 14 amino acids. Trimming cost V 3 bases and J 7 bases; bases outside gene matches: 5. Germline V gene sequence: CDR1 LNHDA, CDR2 SQIVND (reference sequence). Sequencing was done on a sample of tumor tissue. The chain employs TRBV19 and TRBJ2-3; 9 bases align to TRBD2. This clonotype originated in a human donor with Burkitt lymphoma. The CDR3 sequence: CASSMGAGGNTQYF. The CDR3 region has the DNA TGTGCCAGTAGTATGGGTGCGGGGGGGAATACGCAGTATTTT.